The rows below give T cell receptor beta chains drawn from one sample of a study of T-cell reconstitution after alpha-beta-depleted transplantation in children. TCRdb processed the PCR reads anew with MiXCR; each CDR3 protein has one entry. Of 90,000 to 100,000 distinct CDR3 sequences listed, about 25% are singletons. The source material was PBMCs, sampled before TCRalphabeta/CD19-depleted stem cell transplant. The source is a boy younger than 10 with acute lymphoblastic leukemia, due to receive a stem cell transplant. Each CDR3 is given with its conserved first and last residue. Each record gives: D gene, J gene, clone size, V gene, CDR3 protein, CDR3 DNA. The D gene is left open where the match is weak. For some rows the clone size is stated as once, few or many, or as a class when expanded; others skip it.

d_gene: NA; j_gene: TRBJ2-5; abundance: NA; v_gene: TRBV4-1; CDR3aa: CASSRATAWFQETQYF; CDR3nt: TGCGCCAGCAGCCGGGCGACCGCGTGGTTCCAAGAGACCCAGTACTTC
d_gene: NA; j_gene: TRBJ1-5; abundance: NA; v_gene: TRBV20-1; CDR3aa: CSASSQGSVQPQHF; CDR3nt: TGCAGTGCCTCTTCACAGGGTTCCGTTCAGCCCCAGCATTTT
d_gene: NA; j_gene: TRBJ2-7; abundance: NA; v_gene: TRBV7-9; CDR3aa: CASSLSEVSSYEQYF; CDR3nt: TGTGCCAGCAGCTTGAGTGAAGTGAGCTCCTACGAGCAGTACTTC
d_gene: TRBD2; j_gene: TRBJ2-5; abundance: NA; v_gene: TRBV5-1; CDR3aa: CASSPGLADFQETQYF; CDR3nt: TGCGCCAGCAGCCCGGGACTAGCGGACTTCCAAGAGACCCAGTACTTC
d_gene: TRBD1; j_gene: TRBJ1-5; abundance: NA; v_gene: TRBV5-5; CDR3aa: CASSWGTGGNQPQHF; CDR3nt: TGTGCCAGCAGCTGGGGGACAGGTGGGAATCAGCCCCAGCATTTT
d_gene: NA; j_gene: TRBJ2-1; abundance: few; v_gene: TRBV6-1; CDR3aa: CASSEELSGGAAGEQFF; CDR3nt: TGTGCCAGCAGTGAAGAGTTGAGCGGAGGGGCCGCGGGTGAGCAGTTCTTC
d_gene: TRBD2; j_gene: TRBJ2-2; abundance: NA; v_gene: TRBV11-2; CDR3aa: CASSLIGLVMAGELFF; CDR3nt: TGTGCCAGCAGCTTAATAGGACTAGTAATGGCCGGGGAGCTGTTTTTT
d_gene: NA; j_gene: TRBJ1-1; abundance: NA; v_gene: TRBV20-1; CDR3aa: CSARSPQGLGTEAFF; CDR3nt: TGCAGTGCTAGAAGCCCCCAGGGGTTGGGCACTGAAGCTTTCTTT
d_gene: NA; j_gene: TRBJ1-2; abundance: few; v_gene: TRBV5-1; CDR3aa: CASSVGGRGNGYTF; CDR3nt: TGCGCCAGCAGCGTGGGGGGAAGAGGAAATGGCTACACCTTC
d_gene: TRBD2; j_gene: TRBJ2-3; abundance: NA; v_gene: TRBV3-1; CDR3aa: CASSQRFTSGADTQYF; CDR3nt: TGTGCCAGCAGCCAACGATTCACTAGCGGAGCAGATACGCAGTATTTT
d_gene: TRBD1; j_gene: TRBJ1-2; abundance: few; v_gene: TRBV5-1; CDR3aa: CASSMGQRRDYTF; CDR3nt: TGCGCCAGCAGCATGGGACAGCGGCGGGACTACACCTTC
d_gene: NA; j_gene: TRBJ1-4; abundance: NA; v_gene: TRBV12-3/TRBV12-4; CDR3aa: CASSFGPGREKLFF; CDR3nt: TGTGCCAGCAGTTTCGGACCGGGCCGGGAAAAACTGTTTTTT
d_gene: NA; j_gene: TRBJ1-4; abundance: NA; v_gene: TRBV4-1; CDR3aa: CASSQAPRTNEKLFF; CDR3nt: TGCGCCAGCAGCCAAGCCCCCCGAACCAATGAAAAACTGTTTTTT
d_gene: NA; j_gene: TRBJ2-6; abundance: NA; v_gene: TRBV12-3/TRBV12-4; CDR3aa: CASTKVRGSVAGANVLTF; CDR3nt: TGTGCCAGCACCAAAGTCAGGGGATCGGTGGCTGGGGCCAACGTCCTGACTTTC
d_gene: NA; j_gene: TRBJ2-7; abundance: NA; v_gene: TRBV5-6; CDR3aa: CASSLRTDLYEQYF; CDR3nt: TGTGCCAGCAGCCTGCGGACAGATCTATACGAGCAGTACTTC
d_gene: TRBD2; j_gene: TRBJ2-1; abundance: NA; v_gene: TRBV19; CDR3aa: CASRGTSGTSSYNEQFF; CDR3nt: TGTGCCAGTAGGGGGACTAGCGGTACTAGCTCCTACAATGAGCAGTTCTTC
d_gene: NA; j_gene: TRBJ2-7; abundance: NA; v_gene: TRBV5-1; CDR3aa: CASSGRGPHYEQYF; CDR3nt: TGCGCCAGCAGCGGGCGGGGGCCCCACTACGAGCAGTACTTC
d_gene: NA; j_gene: TRBJ2-7; abundance: few; v_gene: TRBV28; CDR3aa: CASSPLRDIRYEQYF; CDR3nt: TGTGCCAGCAGTCCCTTAAGGGACATTCGCTACGAGCAGTACTTC